The clone carrying this T cell receptor (beta chain) was seen more than once but under ten times. This CDR3 is built from 16 residues. V lost 0 bases and J 5 bases, leaving 17 bases between the germline ends. The V gene's germline CDR1 is SGHDT and CDR2 YYEEEE. TCRdb keeps only in-frame clones here, not all; method: immunoSEQ multiplex PCR. The repertoire has 50,000 to 60,000 clones, 65% to 80% of them found once; the top ten carry approximately 15%. The data stem from a study of radiotherapy plus CTLA-4 blockade in lung cancer. The chain has TRBV5-6 and TRBJ2-5; D possibly corresponds to TRBD2 (6 bases). This specimen was peripheral blood, taken from a patient treated with radiotherapy plus ipilimumab. The sequence was obtained from a human donor with non-small cell lung cancer who had a complete response to radiotherapy plus ipilimumab. The CDR3 region has the DNA TGTGCCAGCAGCTTGGGGTCCGGGGACTTTGGGGAGACCCAGTACTTC. It specifies CASSLGSGDFGETQYF.